One sample yielded the 30 T cell receptor beta chains listed below, sequenced in a study of T cell changes during pregnancy in multiple sclerosis. Repertoires were generated with immunoSEQ multiplex PCR, while TCRdb's copy carries only in-frame clones and drops some. The sample yields over 45,000 clones, about 91% seen once. The specimen comprised CD8+ T cells from peripheral blood mononuclear cells, sampled after pregnancy. These TCRs come from a female donor with multiple sclerosis, enrolled in a pregnancy study.

The rearrangement uses TRBV27 and TRBJ1-5, with D hard to call. The germline V gene has CDR1 MNHEY and CDR2 SMNVEV (reference sequence). V shed 3 bases and J shed 6 bases, with 6 bases lying between them. This CDR3 comprises 12 residues. The CDR3 loop is CASSFIGQPQHF. CDR3 DNA: TGTGCCAGCAGTTTTATCGGTCAGCCCCAGCATTTT.

The chain is built from TRBV14 and TRBJ2-3; 7 bases align to TRBD1. The trim removed 0 bases at V and 5 bases at J, leaving 11 bases unmatched. This CDR3 has 17 residues. Per the germline V gene, CDR1 is SGHDN and CDR2 is FVKESK. The CDR3 nucleotides are TGTGCCAGCAGCCAAGAGGACAGGCTCATCGTCGGAGATACGCAGTATTTT. Residues: CASSQEDRLIVGDTQYF.

V usage is TRBV11-2 and J usage is TRBJ2-5; possible D gene TRBD1, 6 bases. This CDR3 has 14 amino acids. V was cut by 5 bases and J by 4 bases, with 14 bases left in between. Per the germline V gene, CDR1 is SGHAT and CDR2 is FQNNGV. The CDR3 DNA sequence: TGTGCCAGCAGCGCCCAACAGGGTATAGAGACCCAGTACTTC. It codes for CASSAQQGIETQYF.

This rearrangement joins TRBV27 to TRBJ2-7; D gene ambiguous. CDR1 and CDR2 (germline): MNHEY, SMNVEV (reference sequence). V lost 8 bases, J lost 5 bases, and 16 bases lay in between. This CDR3 comprises 13 residues. CDR3: CASGPMNPNEQYF. The CDR3 nucleotides are TGTGCCAGCGGCCCGATGAATCCCAACGAGCAGTACTTC.

This clone was seen once. This chain connects TRBV5-1 to TRBJ1-4, with a tentative D call TRBD1 (5 bases). Germline CDR1 reads SGHRS; CDR2 reads YFSETQ. The V end was cut by 4 bases, the J end by 3 bases, with 19 bases between. The CDR3 is made up of 17 amino acids. In DNA form, the CDR3 reads TGCGCCAGCAGCCCTGGACTGGGGGGACGGGCTAATGAAAAACTGTTTTTT. It yields the protein CASSPGLGGRANEKLFF.

V usage is TRBV27 and J usage is TRBJ2-1; D may be TRBD1 (5 bases). The CDR3 is 15 amino acids. Trimming stripped 3 bases from V and 2 bases from J, with 11 bases between. The germline CDR1 and CDR2 sequences are MNHEY and SMNVEV (reference sequence). DNA of the CDR3: TGTGCCAGCAGTTTCAAGGGGAACACCTACAATGAGCAGTTCTTC. It yields the protein CASSFKGNTYNEQFF.

V usage is TRBV27 and J usage is TRBJ1-3; D gene ambiguous. Germline CDR1 and CDR2: MNHEY and SMNVEV (reference sequence). This CDR3 is built from 18 residues. V was clipped by 2 bases and J by 7 bases, with 24 bases between them. CDR3 protein: CASSLTWRDSALFNTIYF. The DNA of the CDR3 is TGTGCCAGCAGTTTAACTTGGCGCGACTCAGCTCTGTTCAACACCATATATTTT.

The genes are TRBV11-2 and TRBJ1-2, with 7 bases fitting TRBD1. The length of the CDR3 is 17 residues. Per the germline V gene, CDR1 is SGHAT and CDR2 is FQNNGV. The J segment lost 5 bases and the V segment lost 5 bases, leaving 17 bases of the junction unmatched. The CDR3: CASSRWGQPERWYGYTF. CDR3 DNA: TGTGCCAGCAGCCGCTGGGGACAGCCGGAACGATGGTATGGCTACACCTTC.

V is TRBV10-2 and J is TRBJ2-1; D perhaps matches TRBD1 (6 bases). V shed 6 bases and J shed 4 bases, with 16 bases lying between them. Germline CDR1 is WSHSY and CDR2 is SAAADI. The CDR3 totals 15 residues. The CDR3: CASRETGQGYNEQFF. CDR3 coding DNA: TGCGCCAGCAGGGAGACAGGCCAAGGTTACAATGAGCAGTTCTTC.

The J gene is TRBJ1-6, the V gene TRBV27, with unresolved D. With 5 bases removed from V and 5 bases from J, the gap between germline ends came to 16 bases. This CDR3 is built from 16 residues. Germline V lookup: CDR1 MNHEY, CDR2 SMNVEV (reference sequence). CDR3 region: CASSPRSRRDNSPLHF. The CDR3 nucleotides are TGTGCCAGCAGTCCACGTTCCCGGAGGGATAATTCACCCCTCCACTTT.

This chain connects TRBV27 to TRBJ1-5; 8 bases line up with TRBD1. The CDR3 runs to 15 residues. The V gene's germline CDR1 is MNHEY and CDR2 SMNVEV (reference sequence). The V segment lost 6 bases and the J segment 4 bases; nucleotides outside the gene matches: 8. CDR3 protein: CASRLIQGDNQPQHF. In DNA, the CDR3 is TGTGCCAGCAGGTTAATACAGGGGGATAATCAGCCCCAGCATTTT.

A single count supports this clone. The CDR3 DNA reads TGTGCCACTCCCGGGCCCCGGAGGGAGGAGCAGTACTTC. This translates into CATPGPRREEQYF. The gene calls are TRBV6-1 and TRBJ2-7, with D possibly TRBD2 on 6 matching bases. The ends were cut back, 10 bases at V and 7 bases at J, with 20 bases in the middle. This CDR3 region has 13 residues. CDR1 MNHNS and CDR2 SASEGT come from the germline V gene.

The count of this clone is one. The CDR3 DNA reads as TGTGCCAGCAACGAGATTGGCCGGGGAGGTAATGAAAAACTGTTTTTT. Protein product: CASNEIGRGGNEKLFF. The V call is TRBV7-9, the J call TRBJ1-4; D gene ambiguous. Germline V lookup: CDR1 SEHNR, CDR2 FQNEAQ (reference sequence). This CDR3 has 16 residues. The germline V and J ends were trimmed by 7 bases and 4 bases, with 19 bases remaining between them. Drawing the rest from reference TRBV7-9 and TRBJ1-4, the complete variable domain is DTGVSQNPRHKITKRGQNVTFRCDPISEHNRLYWYRQTLGQGPEFLTYFQNEAQLEKSRLLSDRFSAERPKGSFSTLEIQRTEQGDSAMYLCASNEIGRGGNEKLFFGSGTQLSVL.

The genes are TRBV6-5 and TRBJ1-2; D might be TRBD1 (5 bases). Trimming pared 7 bases from V and 8 bases from J, leaving 26 bases between. Per the germline V gene, CDR1 is MNHEY and CDR2 is SVGAGI. This CDR3 comprises 16 residues. CDR3 protein: CASTYTGGTPVGGYTF. Here the CDR3 DNA reads TGTGCCAGCACTTATACGGGAGGGACGCCAGTGGGAGGCTACACCTTC.

The chain uses TRBV9 and TRBJ1-5; maybe TRBD1 (6 bases). Trimming removed 0 bases from V and 4 bases from J, with 11 bases in between. The CDR3 consists of 15 residues. Germline CDR1 SGDLS, CDR2 YYNGEE. CDR3 sequence reads: CASSVAGHINQPQHF. In nucleotides, the CDR3 is TGTGCCAGCAGCGTAGCGGGACACATAAATCAGCCCCAGCATTTT.

The genes are TRBV11-2 and TRBJ1-2; 7 bases are shared with TRBD1. This CDR3 contains 13 residues. Trimming removed 5 bases from V and 4 bases from J; junction bases left unmatched: 4. CDR1 and CDR2 (germline): SGHAT, FQNNGV. The CDR3 DNA reads as TGTGCCAGCAGCCTCGGGACAGCCTATGGCTACACCTTC. Encoded protein: CASSLGTAYGYTF.

The chain joins TRBV6-4 to TRBJ2-1; 8 bases are shared with TRBD2. Germline V gene lookup returns CDR1 MRHNA and CDR2 SNTAGT. With 0 bases clipped from V and 6 bases from J, the junction kept 4 bases outside the gene matches. This CDR3 spans 15 amino acids. CDR3 coding DNA: TGTGCCAGCAGTGACTCAGCGGGAGCGGGCAATGAGCAGTTCTTC. Its translation: CASSDSAGAGNEQFF.

The CDR3 DNA follows: TGTGCCAGCTCCGTCGGGGGTACAGATACGCAGTATTTT. Amino acid sequence: CASSVGGTDTQYF. The chain is built from TRBV6-4 and TRBJ2-3; possible D gene TRBD2, 6 bases. V lost 8 bases and J lost 3, with 12 bases in between. The CDR3 runs to 13 residues. Germline V gene sequence: CDR1 MRHNA, CDR2 SNTAGT.

The CDR3 DNA reads TGTGCCAGTAGACCCTATAGCGGGAGGGCCGGTACCAATGAGCAGTTCTTC. Protein product: CASRPYSGRAGTNEQFF. The chain uses TRBV19 and TRBJ2-1, with 11 bases fitting TRBD2. The CDR3 is 17 amino acids. V shed 6 bases and J 6 bases; nucleotides not matched to a gene: 13. Germline loops: CDR1 LNHDA, CDR2 SQIVND (reference sequence). Supplemented by reference TRBV19 and TRBJ2-1, the full variable domain reads DGGITQSPKYLFRKEGQNVTLSCEQNLNHDAMYWYRQDPGQGLRLIYYSQIVNDFQKGDIAEGYSVSREKKESFPLTVTSAQKNPTAFYLCASRPYSGRAGTNEQFFGPGTRLTVL.

This sequence joins TRBV27 and TRBJ1-5; the D is unclear. The CDR3 is made up of 16 amino acids. Deletions cut 3 bases from V and 5 bases from J, with 17 bases between. In germline, CDR1 is MNHEY, CDR2 SMNVEV (reference sequence). Here the CDR3 reads CASSLGFLNGDQPQHF. The CDR3 bases are TGTGCCAGCAGTTTGGGCTTTCTCAACGGGGATCAGCCCCAGCATTTT.

This chain connects TRBV29-1 to TRBJ1-1, with D possibly matching TRBD1 (5 bases). Trimming cost V 7 bases and J 1 base, with 10 bases left between them. This CDR3 spans 12 amino acids. Germline lookup yields CDR1 SQVTM and CDR2 ANQGSEA. The CDR3 loop is CSGDSANTEAFF. CDR3 coding DNA: TGCAGCGGTGACAGTGCGAACACTGAAGCTTTCTTT.

The genes are TRBV7-9 and TRBJ1-1, with a possible D match to TRBD1 (5 bases). Germline CDR1 and CDR2: SEHNR and FQNEAQ (reference sequence). V gave up 5 bases and J gave up 3 bases, with 25 bases separating them. The CDR3 is 18 residues long. Written as DNA, the CDR3 is TGTGCCAGCAGCCCCAGTTTAGCTCTAGGGACTGGTTACACTGAAGCTTTCTTT. It encodes CASSPSLALGTGYTEAFF.

The chain carries TRBV7-6 and TRBJ2-7; D is unresolved. The CDR3 covers 13 residues. Per the germline V gene, CDR1 is SGHVS and CDR2 is FNYEAQ. V was pared by 5 bases and J by 2 bases, with 10 bases between. The CDR3 sequence: CASSRVSTYEQYF. The CDR3 nucleotides read TGTGCCAGCAGCCGGGTTTCCACCTACGAGCAGTACTTC.

V usage is TRBV5-8 and J usage is TRBJ2-7; perhaps TRBD1 as D (6 bases). The V gene lost 2 bases and the J gene lost 2 bases, with 17 bases spanning the gap. In germline, CDR1 is SGHTS, CDR2 YDEGEE. The CDR3 runs to 16 residues. Written as DNA, the CDR3 is TGTGCCAGCAGCTTAAAACCAGGGGTGTCAACCTACGAGCAGTACTTC. It translates to CASSLKPGVSTYEQYF.

The chain joins TRBV7-9 to TRBJ2-1; TRBD1 aligns across 8 bases. There are 15 residues in the CDR3. The germline CDR1 and CDR2 sequences are SEHNR and FQNEAQ (reference sequence). J was trimmed by 7 bases and V by 5 bases; bases with no gene match: 10. The CDR3 coding sequence is TGTGCCAGCAGCCCAAAGGACAGGGCTTCGAATGAGCAGTTCTTC. Translation: CASSPKDRASNEQFF. Together with reference TRBV7-9 and TRBJ2-1, the CDR3 gives the full variable domain: DTGVSQNPRHKITKRGQNVTFRCDPISEHNRLYWYRQTLGQGPEFLTYFQNEAQLEKSRLLSDRFSAERPKGSFSTLEIQRTEQGDSAMYLCASSPKDRASNEQFFGPGTRLTVL.

The chain couples TRBV19 to TRBJ2-2; 8 bases align to TRBD1. V trimming: 4 bases; J trimming: 3 bases; junction bases outside the gene matches: 13. Per the germline V gene, CDR1 is LNHDA and CDR2 is SQIVND (reference sequence). The CDR3 is 18 residues long. CDR3 in amino acids: CASSTRTGIVPYTGELFF. CDR3 in DNA: TGTGCCAGTAGTACGAGGACAGGGATAGTTCCGTACACCGGGGAGCTGTTTTTT.

This chain uses TRBV7-9 with TRBJ2-2, with a tentative D call TRBD2 (6 bases). Trimming pared 5 bases from V and 5 bases from J, leaving 18 bases between. Looked up from germline, CDR1 is SEHNR and CDR2 is FQNEAQ (reference sequence). The CDR3 spans 16 residues. CDR3 bases: TGTGCCAGCAGCCCCTCGTCAACGGGGGTGACCGGGGAGCTGTTTTTT. Translating it yields CASSPSSTGVTGELFF.

V is TRBV7-2 and J is TRBJ1-1; D gene ambiguous. Trimming removed 1 base at V and 1 base at J, with 10 bases between. Germline V gives CDR1 SGHTA, CDR2 FQGNSA. CDR3 length equals 15 residues. This CDR3 is CASSLGWAANTEAFF. DNA of the CDR3: TGTGCCAGCAGCTTAGGGTGGGCAGCGAACACTGAAGCTTTCTTT.

This clone has at least ten counts. The V and J genes are TRBV27 and TRBJ2-1; possibly TRBD2 for D (5 bases). Germline V gene lookup returns CDR1 MNHEY and CDR2 SMNVEV (reference sequence). This CDR3 region has 14 residues. Between the trimmed V and J ends, which lost 6 bases and 0 bases, there was a span of 9 bases. For the CDR3, the DNA is TGTGCCAGCAGGGAAGGGAGCTCCTACAATGAGCAGTTCTTC. Protein sequence: CASREGSSYNEQFF.

The chain joins TRBV2 to TRBJ2-7; D gene unclear. CDR1 is SNHLY and CDR2 is FYNNEI in the germline V gene. This CDR3 region has 13 residues. Trimming removed 3 bases from V and 1 base from J, with 7 bases in between. The CDR3 bases are TGTGCCAGCAGTGAGTCTTTGTCCTACGAGCAGTACTTC. Translated: CASSESLSYEQYF.